This is a list of T cell receptor beta chains from one sample in a study of cytomegalovirus exposure and HLA in healthy donors. Libraries were prepared by immunoSEQ multiplex PCR; TCRdb keeps only in-frame clonotypes and omits some of them. Altogether roughly 180,000 clones are present, approximately 84% being singletons, with the ten largest covering 2.5% to 3%. Sample: PBMCs. The source is a female donor in good health and CMV-seronegative. The CDR3 runs from the conserved cysteine through the conserved F or W. The D gene is left open where the match is weak. Size tells how often a clone was seen (once, few, many) or the class of an expanded clone, and some rows leave it out.

D,J,size,V,DNA,CDR3
TRBD1,TRBJ1-4,few,TRBV6-6,TGTGCCAGCAGTCCAAGACAGGGGTCTAATGAAAAACTGTTTTTT,CASSPRQGSNEKLFF
NA,TRBJ2-1,NA,TRBV10-3,TGTGCCATCAGTGAGCCTCAGGGGAGCTCCTACAATGAGCAGTTCTTC,CAISEPQGSSYNEQFF
NA,TRBJ2-5,NA,TRBV11-2,TGTGCCAGCAGCTCCCAGGGGGAGACCCAGTACTTC,CASSSQGETQYF
NA,TRBJ2-1,NA,TRBV5-1,TGCGCCAGCAGCTTAAACAGGGCCTACAATGAGCAGTTCTTC,CASSLNRAYNEQFF
NA,TRBJ1-1,NA,TRBV9,TGTGCCAGCAGCGGAGGAGGCACTGAAGCTTTCTTT,CASSGGGTEAFF
NA,TRBJ2-2,NA,TRBV5-4,TGTGCCAGCAGCTTGAAGGGGGACACCGGGGAGCTGTTTTTT,CASSLKGDTGELFF
TRBD2,TRBJ2-2,NA,TRBV7-3,TGTGCCAGCAGCTTGGGATCGGGCGGGAGTGTAGGCACCGGGGAGCTGTTTTTT,CASSLGSGGSVGTGELFF
TRBD1,TRBJ1-1,NA,TRBV2,TGTGCCAGCGGCGGACAGGGGTACACTGAAGCTTTCTTT,CASGGQGYTEAFF
TRBD2,TRBJ2-3,NA,TRBV7-8,TGTGCCAGCAGAAGGAGCGGGAGTACTTCAGATACGCAGTATTTT,CASRRSGSTSDTQYF
TRBD2,TRBJ2-2,NA,TRBV7-9,TGTGCCAGCAGCTTCGGGGGGGCCTCGAACACCGGGGAGCTGTTTTTT,CASSFGGASNTGELFF
TRBD2,TRBJ2-2,NA,TRBV7-9,TGTGCCAGCAGCTACACTGGACTAGCGGAAATCCTCGGGGAGCTGTTTTTT,CASSYTGLAEILGELFF
NA,TRBJ1-3,NA,TRBV6-5,TGTGCCAGCAGTGTCAGGGCCTCCTCTGGAAACACCATATATTTT,CASSVRASSGNTIYF
NA,TRBJ2-1,NA,TRBV9,TGTGCCAGCAGCGTAGCCCTAAGCTCCTACAATGAGCAGTTCTTC,CASSVALSSYNEQFF
TRBD1,TRBJ2-3,few,TRBV13,TGTGCCAGCAGCTTGTTCGGGACAGGCGTATACACAGATACGCAGTATTTT,CASSLFGTGVYTDTQYF
NA,TRBJ1-1,NA,TRBV27,TGTGCCAGCAGTTTGGGGGGTGGCACTGAAGCTTTCTTT,CASSLGGGTEAFF
NA,TRBJ2-7,NA,TRBV7-9,TGTGCCAGCAGCTTGGGGAGCTACGAGCAGTACTTC,CASSLGSYEQYF
NA,TRBJ2-5,NA,TRBV9,TGTGCCAGCAGCCCCCAGGAGGACCGAGGGTGGACCCAGTACTTC,CASSPQEDRGWTQYF
TRBD2,TRBJ2-1,NA,TRBV5-1,TGCGCCAGCAGCTTGGCGGGACTAGCGGTGAATGAGCAGTTCTTC,CASSLAGLAVNEQFF
NA,TRBJ2-7,NA,TRBV19,TGTGCCAGTAGTATTCAACTTTTTCGGGAGCAGTACTTC,CASSIQLFREQYF
TRBD2,TRBJ2-3,NA,TRBV7-9,TGTTCCAGCAGCTCGCGCGGGGGTCCTAGCACAGATACGCAGTATTTT,CSSSSRGGPSTDTQYF
TRBD2,TRBJ2-7,few,TRBV27,TGTGCCAGCAGTTTATATTGGACTAGCGGGAGGTACGAGCAGTACTTC,CASSLYWTSGRYEQYF
NA,TRBJ1-4,NA,TRBV6-1,TGTGCCAGCAACAAGGACACCTTGAATGAAAAACTGTTTTTT,CASNKDTLNEKLFF
TRBD1,TRBJ1-6,NA,TRBV29-1,TGCAGCGGTGGGGACAGGGTTTCACCCCTCCACTTT,CSGGDRVSPLHF
TRBD1,TRBJ1-1,NA,TRBV19,TGTGCCAGTAGTGCGGACAGGGCTAATACTGAAGCTTTCTTT,CASSADRANTEAFF
NA,TRBJ2-7,NA,TRBV27,TGTGCCAGCAGTCTGGGGCAGGCGCTCTCCGAGCAGTACTTC,CASSLGQALSEQYF
NA,TRBJ2-3,NA,TRBV29-1,TGCAGCGTTGAACCCGGAGGTACAGATACGCAGTATTTT,CSVEPGGTDTQYF
TRBD1,TRBJ2-1,NA,TRBV11-3,TGTGCCAGCAGCTGGACCGGGACAGGGTCCTACAATGAGCAGTTCTTC,CASSWTGTGSYNEQFF
NA,TRBJ1-6,NA,TRBV19,TGTGCCAGTAGTATAGTCGGGGGTAATTCACCCCTCCACTTT,CASSIVGGNSPLHF
NA,TRBJ2-2,NA,TRBV5-6,TGTGCCAGCAGCCTCGGCGGCAACACCGGGGAGCTGTTTTTT,CASSLGGNTGELFF
NA,TRBJ1-3,few,TRBV7-9,TGTGCCAGCAGCCCCTGGGCATACGAAGGAAACACCATATATTTT,CASSPWAYEGNTIYF
NA,TRBJ2-7,few,TRBV15,TGTGCCACCAGCAGAGTCATGGGAGACTCCTACGAGCAGTACTTC,CATSRVMGDSYEQYF
NA,TRBJ1-2,once,TRBV5-6,TGTGCCAGCTTCTGGGCAGGGTCCCCCAGGAGCTACACCTTC,CASFWAGSPRSYTF
NA,TRBJ1-3,NA,TRBV6-5,TGTGCCAGCAGCCCCTTTGTGGGGAGTGGAAACACCATATATTTT,CASSPFVGSGNTIYF
TRBD2,TRBJ2-3,NA,TRBV27,TGTGCCAGCAGTTTATGGGCTAGCGGGGGGACAGATACGCAGTATTTT,CASSLWASGGTDTQYF
TRBD1,TRBJ2-2,NA,TRBV6-5,TGTGCCAGCAGCCAACGACAGGGGAACACCGGGGAGCTGTTTTTT,CASSQRQGNTGELFF
NA,TRBJ2-1,NA,TRBV9,TGTGCCAGCAGCGTAGAGGGGATTTCCTACAATGAGCAGTTCTTC,CASSVEGISYNEQFF
NA,TRBJ2-5,NA,TRBV6-5,TGTGCCAGCACTCAAGATCGAGTACAGTACTTC,CASTQDRVQYF
TRBD1,TRBJ1-6,NA,TRBV7-9,TGTGCCAGCAGCCCGGGACAGGGGAGTTCACCCCTCCACTTT,CASSPGQGSSPLHF
NA,TRBJ2-4,NA,TRBV11-2,TGTGCCAGCAGCTTAGACATGAACATTCAGTACTTC,CASSLDMNIQYF
TRBD1,TRBJ2-1,few,TRBV5-1,TGCGCCAGCAGCTTGGGACAGGGGTCTGGGAATGAGCAGTTCTTC,CASSLGQGSGNEQFF
TRBD1,TRBJ1-1,NA,TRBV4-1,TGCGCCAGCAGCCAAGGGGTACAGGGGGCAGACACTGAAGCTTTCTTT,CASSQGVQGADTEAFF
TRBD1,TRBJ2-7,NA,TRBV19,TGTGCCAGTAGTGACAGGGGCTACGAGCAGTACTTC,CASSDRGYEQYF
NA,TRBJ2-1,NA,TRBV27,TGTGCCAGCAGTTCACTGAGCTCCTACAATGAGCAGTTCTTC,CASSSLSSYNEQFF
TRBD2,TRBJ2-1,NA,TRBV5-1,TGCGCCAGCAGCTGGGCTAGCGGGAGTGGTCGGGAGCAGTTCTTC,CASSWASGSGREQFF
TRBD1,TRBJ1-3,NA,TRBV27,TGTGCCAGCAAAACAGGGGGCACTGGAAACACCATATATTTT,CASKTGGTGNTIYF
NA,TRBJ1-2,NA,TRBV5-1,TGCGCCAGCAGCGCGGACGGGGAGGGACACTATGGCTACACCTTC,CASSADGEGHYGYTF
NA,TRBJ2-7,NA,TRBV27,TGTGCCAGCAGTTTAAGCTACGGGCAGTACTTC,CASSLSYGQYF
NA,TRBJ1-4,NA,TRBV5-1,TGCGCCAGCAGCTTGGCTGAGGGAACTAATGAAAAACTGTTTTTT,CASSLAEGTNEKLFF
NA,TRBJ1-1,NA,TRBV9,TGTGCCAGCAGCGTAGTTCCAGGGATGAACACTGAAGCTTTCTTT,CASSVVPGMNTEAFF
TRBD1,TRBJ1-3,once,TRBV7-2,TGTGCCAGCAGCCGGGACAGCACCTCTGGAAACACCATATATTTT,CASSRDSTSGNTIYF
NA,TRBJ1-2,once,TRBV5-5,TGTGCCAGCAGCTTGTCGACAGGAACCTATGGCTACACCTTC,CASSLSTGTYGYTF
NA,TRBJ2-7,NA,TRBV4-3,TGCGCCAGCAGCCAAGAACTAGGGTTCGAGCAGTACTTC,CASSQELGFEQYF